The clone carrying this T cell receptor beta chain came up a few times. The target antigen is unknown. The sample originates from a study of T-cell memory formation after mild COVID-19. Findings and caveats of the study: Pre-infection memory contained some responding clones, which suggested that cross-reactive memory had joined.

V lost 2 bases, J lost 0 bases, and 13 bases lay in between. The CDR3 is 17 amino acids. Germline loops: CDR1 SEHNR, CDR2 FQNEAQ (reference sequence). TCRalpha and TCRbeta libraries used 5'RACE with constant-segment primers and UMIs. TCRdb reprocessed the 5' RACE reads with MiXCR, giving one entry per CDR3 protein. This sample carries fewer than 700,000 distinct CDR3 sequences, about 20% of them seen once, and the ten largest clones take approximately 12%. This sequence was found in an adult woman who had mild COVID-19 (a few samples of this study predate the infection). Cell type and time point are not known. The sequencing sample was made of PBMCs or a T cell subset sorted from them (not recorded which). The chain has TRBV7-9 and TRBJ2-2, with D possibly matching TRBD1 (5 bases). This CDR3 is CASSLRQGSANTGELFF. In nucleotides, the CDR3 is TGTGCCAGCAGCTTACGGCAGGGTTCAGCGAACACCGGGGAGCTGTTTTTT.